The TCR beta chain described here comes from a study of human thymus T cells. Study findings and constraints: Thymic and blood repertoires appeared to show biased V and J gene usage.

This clone appeared once. Its antigen remains unidentified. Among the donors, all were healthy Finnish infants having corrective surgery for congenital heart defects. Only four of the eight donors provided a 0.5-1 mL blood sample. The length of the CDR3 is 19 residues. V shed 2 bases, J shed 4 bases, and the junction held 14 bases outside the gene matches. Germline lookup yields CDR1 MNHEY and CDR2 SMNVEV (reference sequence). Only in-frame clones appear in the TCRdb table, and some are missing; sequencing was by immunoSEQ multiplex PCR. This sample has approximately 49,000 clones; just under 95% occur once, and the top ten carry approximately 0.18%.

The sequence came from a girl under three years old with a congenital heart defect but otherwise immunologically healthy. This rearrangement joins TRBV27 to TRBJ2-1; 10 bases are shared with TRBD2. The specimen sequenced was blood. DNA of the CDR3: TGTGCCAGCAGTTTAGTTGGGGGACTAGCGACCCGAGTTTACAATGAGCAGTTCTTC. The encoded protein is CASSLVGGLATRVYNEQFF.